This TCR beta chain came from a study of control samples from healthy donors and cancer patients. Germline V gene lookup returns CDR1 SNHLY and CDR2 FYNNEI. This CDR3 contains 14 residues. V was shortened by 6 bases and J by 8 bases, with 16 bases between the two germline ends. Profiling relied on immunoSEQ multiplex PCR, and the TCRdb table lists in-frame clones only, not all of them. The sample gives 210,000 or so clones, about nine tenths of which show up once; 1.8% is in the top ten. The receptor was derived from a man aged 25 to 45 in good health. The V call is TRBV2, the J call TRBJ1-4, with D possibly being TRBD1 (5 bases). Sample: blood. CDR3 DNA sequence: TGTGCCAGCAGGAAGGAAAGGGACGGGGAAAAACTGTTTTTT. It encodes CASRKERDGEKLFF.